The clone carrying this TCR beta chain was counted a single time. RNA was extracted with the RNeasy kit, and a quantity of about 0.45 to 1 ug was reverse transcribed using random hexamers. TCRdb passed the immunoSEQ multiplex PCR reads through MiXCR, listing each CDR3 protein once. The top ten clones hold 0.12% of a sample with a few hundred thousand distinct CDR3 sequences, more than 80% of them seen once. These data originate in a study of CD8 T cells in Susac syndrome. CDR3 size: 16 residues. Germline V gene sequence: CDR1 LNHDA, CDR2 SQIVND (reference sequence). V gave up 7 bases and J gave up 2 bases; unmatched junction bases: 8.

The sequence was obtained from a human donor with multiple sclerosis. J is TRBJ2-3 and V is TRBV19; TRBD1 matches at 11 bases. Sequencing was done on a sample of CD8+ T cells from PBMCs. CDR3 nucleotide sequence: TGTGCCAGTAACTCTCGGACAGGGGGCAACACAGATACGCAGTATTTT. Encoded protein: CASNSRTGGNTDTQYF.